This T cell receptor beta chain comes out of a study of cytomegalovirus exposure and HLA in healthy donors. Study results and caveats: Data from an earlier analysis indicated that most TCR beta V segments were productive either about 87% or about 30% of the time. A missense variant in DCLRE1C was later tied to TCR beta V- and J-gene trimming.

The CDR3 contains 13 residues. V trimming: 3 bases; J trimming: 3 bases; junction bases outside the gene matches: 3. The V gene's germline CDR1 is SGHRS and CDR2 YFSETQ. Vbeta (60) and Jbeta (13) primers were used in the PCR. This table comes from immunoSEQ multiplex PCR, and its TCRdb copy is limited to in-frame clones, with some not included. The data contain some 180,000 clones, around a tenth of them singletons. This clone was seen a few times. Antigen specificity is unknown. The sequence was obtained from a woman aged 25 to 39 in good health and CMV-seropositive. V and J are TRBV5-1 and TRBJ2-7, with TRBD1 matching over 7 bases. The sequencing input was PBMCs. The CDR3, as DNA: TGCGCCAGCAGCTCGACAGGGAACTACGAGCAGTACTTC. As protein: CASSSTGNYEQYF.